The 28 T cell receptor beta chains given below trace back to one sample, sequenced in a study of OX40 agonist ivuxolimab in advanced cancers. Profiling relied on immunoSEQ multiplex PCR, and the TCRdb table lists in-frame clones only, not all of them. The table has 65,000 to 70,000 clones, about three quarters seen once; the top ten hold 2% to 2.5%. This sample comprised CD4+ or CD8+ T cells sorted from blood, obtained in a trial of the OX40 agonist ivuxolimab. These receptors were collected from an adult with an advanced solid tumor such as melanoma, head and neck, liver or kidney cancer.

The V call is TRBV5-6, the J call TRBJ2-5, with 7 nucleotides matching TRBD1. The length of the CDR3 is 14 residues. The germline CDR1 and CDR2 sequences are SGHDT and YYEEEE. Trimming removed 4 bases from V and 5 bases from J; junction bases left unmatched: 8. DNA of the CDR3: TGTGCCAGCAGCACCACAGGGGTCTTGGAGACCCAGTACTTC. This gives the protein CASSTTGVLETQYF.

V gene TRBV28 combines with J gene TRBJ1-2; D call uncertain. V lost 5 bases and J 3 bases, leaving 7 bases between the germline ends. This CDR3 is 12 amino acids long. Germline values: CDR1 MDHEN, CDR2 SYDVKM. The CDR3 loop reads CASSQAYYGYTF. CDR3 bases: TGTGCCAGCAGTCAGGCTTACTATGGCTACACCTTC.

The sample holds one count of this clone. The chain has TRBV2 and TRBJ2-1; TRBD2 aligns across 11 bases. J lost 2 bases, V lost 5 bases, and 2 bases had no gene match. The CDR3 runs to 15 residues. Germline CDR1 and CDR2: SNHLY and FYNNEI. CDR3 sequence (DNA): TGTGCCAGCAGTAAGACTAGCGGGGCCTACAATGAGCAGTTCTTC. As protein: CASSKTSGAYNEQFF. The variable domain in full, with the rest retrieved from reference TRBV2 and TRBJ2-1, is EPEVTQTPSHQVTQMGQEVILRCVPISNHLYFYWYRQILGQKVEFLVSFYNNEISEKSEIFDDQFSVERPDGSNFTLKIRSTKLEDSAMYFCASSKTSGAYNEQFFGPGTRLTVL.

This chain joins TRBV2 and TRBJ2-7, with no clear D. Trimming took off 7 bases at V and 4 bases at J, with 5 bases between the two ends. Per the germline V gene, CDR1 is SNHLY and CDR2 is FYNNEI. This CDR3 is built from 10 residues. The CDR3 protein is CASTSYEQYF. Here the CDR3 DNA reads TGTGCCAGCACGAGTTACGAGCAGTACTTC.

The chain joins TRBV7-3 to TRBJ2-3; TRBD2 aligns across 10 bases. The germline V gene has CDR1 SGHTA and CDR2 FQGTGA. The CDR3 has 15 residues. The trim removed 5 bases at V and 2 bases at J, leaving 4 bases unmatched. Here the CDR3 reads CASSPGTSDTDTQYF. The CDR3 nucleotides read TGTGCCAGCAGCCCTGGGACTAGCGACACAGATACGCAGTATTTT.

The chain is built from TRBV2 and TRBJ2-2; TRBD1 aligns across 8 bases. Germline assignment: CDR1 SNHLY and CDR2 FYNNEI. This CDR3 region has 12 residues. CDR3 sequence (DNA): TGTGTTACAACAGGGGGCACCGGGGAGCTGTTTTTT. Its translation: CVTTGGTGELFF.

The rearrangement uses TRBV7-2 and TRBJ2-7, with D hard to call. Trimming stripped 5 bases from V and 3 bases from J, with 11 bases between. The CDR3 spans 13 residues. Germline-derived CDR1 and CDR2 are SGHTA and FQGNSA. The CDR3 spells CASSPGGLYEQYF. Here the CDR3 DNA reads TGTGCCAGCAGCCCCGGTGGGCTCTACGAGCAGTACTTC.

The chain joins TRBV5-1 to TRBJ1-5; D ambiguous. The CDR3 length is 13 residues. Looked up from germline, CDR1 is SGHRS and CDR2 is YFSETQ. V gave up 0 bases and J gave up 4 bases, with 5 bases separating them. The CDR3 coding sequence is TGCGCCAGCAGCTTGGAGGTGAATCAGCCCCAGCATTTT. Its protein is CASSLEVNQPQHF.

This clone ranks as medium-sized. This chain links TRBV18 with TRBJ1-6, with D uncertain. Trimming left V 6 bases short and J 4 bases short, with 10 bases between. The CDR3 consists of 14 residues. The germline V gene encodes CDR1 KGHSH and CDR2 LQKENI. CDR3 sequence (DNA): TGTGCCAGCTCTCCGGAACTTTATAATTCACCCCTCCACTTT. Protein product: CASSPELYNSPLHF. Filled out from reference TRBV18 and TRBJ1-6, the complete variable domain reads NAGVMQNPRHLVRRRGQEARLRCSPMKGHSHVYWYRQLPEEGLKFMVYLQKENIIDESGMPKERFSAEFPKEGPSILRIQQVVRGDSAAYFCASSPELYNSPLHFGNGTRLTVT.

The chain uses TRBV5-6 and TRBJ1-2; TRBD1 might be the D (5 bases). With 4 bases removed from V and 8 bases from J, the gap between germline ends came to 18 bases. This CDR3 is 14 amino acids long. CDR1 is SGHDT, CDR2 YYEEEE, per germline. CDR3 nucleotide sequence: TGTGCCAGCAGCGTAGACGGGACGGCTGGGGGCTACACCTTC. Residues: CASSVDGTAGGYTF.

This chain joins TRBV6-5 and TRBJ1-4, with TRBD1 identical over 7 bases. Germline loops: CDR1 MNHEY, CDR2 SVGAGI. The V and J ends lost 8 bases and 6 bases, in that order; junction bases with no gene match: 3. This CDR3 has 12 residues. The CDR3 loop is CASRQGHEKLFF. CDR3 in DNA: TGTGCCAGCCGACAGGGCCATGAAAAACTGTTTTTT.

V gene TRBV15 combines with J gene TRBJ2-2, with TRBD1 matching over 7 bases. This CDR3 is 14 amino acids long. V was pared by 3 bases and J by 9 bases, with 7 bases of the junction left unmatched. Germline V gene sequence: CDR1 LNHNV, CDR2 YYDKDF (reference sequence). This CDR3 reads CATSRPGQIRELFF. The CDR3 DNA sequence: TGTGCCACCAGCAGGCCGGGACAGATCAGGGAGCTGTTTTTT.

The V call is TRBV4-1, the J call TRBJ1-2; 8 bases are a match to TRBD1. Germline V gene sequence: CDR1 MGHRA, CDR2 YSYEKL. V shed 1 base and J 3 bases; nucleotides not matched to a gene: 10. The CDR3 loop spans 17 amino acids. The DNA for the CDR3 is TGCGCCAGCAGCCAAGCTGCAGGGGGCGCCCCCTACTATGGCTACACCTTC. This encodes CASSQAAGGAPYYGYTF.

V and J are TRBV28 and TRBJ2-2; 7 bases are shared with TRBD1. This CDR3 spans 14 amino acids. J gave up 5 bases and V 7 bases, and 7 bases lay outside the gene matches. Germline V gene sequence: CDR1 MDHEN, CDR2 SYDVKM. The CDR3 DNA follows: TGTGCCAGCACCCGACAGGGTCGGACCGGGGAGCTGTTTTTT. The encoded protein is CASTRQGRTGELFF.

The chain employs TRBV5-1 and TRBJ2-7; 9 positions agree with TRBD1. This CDR3 has 16 residues. Germline CDR1 and CDR2: SGHRS and YFSETQ. V dropped 0 bases and J dropped 2; count of bases not matched to a gene: 6. The CDR3 loop is CASSLASTGGTYEQYF. The CDR3 DNA follows: TGCGCCAGCAGCTTGGCCTCGACAGGGGGGACCTACGAGCAGTACTTC.

This sequence joins TRBV30 and TRBJ2-5; D gene unclear. Germline-derived CDR1 and CDR2 are GTSNPN and SVGIG (reference sequence). With 0 bases removed from V and 5 bases from J, the gap between germline ends came to 13 bases. This CDR3 has 14 residues. The chain's CDR3 is CAWSVWATRETQYF. The DNA for the CDR3 is TGTGCCTGGAGTGTATGGGCGACCAGGGAGACCCAGTACTTC. Full variable domain (missing parts from reference TRBV30 and TRBJ2-5): SQTIHQWPATLVQPVGSPLSLECTVEGTSNPNLYWYRQAAGRGLQLLFYSVGIGQISSEVPQNLSASRPQDRQFILSSKKLLLSDSGFYLCAWSVWATRETQYFGPGTRLLVL.

The chain is built from TRBV5-4 and TRBJ2-3; D is unresolved. The CDR3 covers 13 residues. Trimming took off 2 bases at V and 2 bases at J, with 6 bases between the two ends. Germline assignment: CDR1 SGHNT and CDR2 YYREEE (reference sequence). CDR3 coding DNA: TGTGCCAGCAGCTTAGGCAACACAGATACGCAGTATTTT. Translated, it gives CASSLGNTDTQYF.

The chain carries TRBV28 and TRBJ2-6; TRBD1 aligns across 9 bases. The CDR3 has 16 amino acids. After removal of 6 bases from V and 4 bases from J, the junction contained 7 bases not matched to a gene. The germline V gene has CDR1 MDHEN and CDR2 SYDVKM. The CDR3 loop is CASRSTGGAGANVLTF. DNA of the CDR3: TGTGCCAGCAGGTCCACAGGGGGCGCCGGGGCCAACGTCCTGACTTTC.

The rearrangement uses TRBV6-5 and TRBJ1-2; 9 bases map to TRBD1. Germline V lookup: CDR1 MNHEY, CDR2 SVGAGI. The CDR3 covers 15 residues. J lost 7 bases, V lost 2 bases, and 8 bases had no gene match. CDR3 region: CASSYLGQGARGYTF. DNA for the CDR3: TGTGCCAGCAGTTACCTGGGACAGGGAGCTCGTGGCTACACCTTC.

The chain links TRBV28 to TRBJ1-5; D perhaps matches TRBD1 (5 bases). The germline CDR1 and CDR2 sequences are MDHEN and SYDVKM. Trimming took 4 bases from V and 4 from J, leaving 11 bases between them. The CDR3 extends over 14 amino acids. The DNA of the CDR3 is TGTGCCAGCAGTTACGACAGAAGGAATCAGCCCCAGCATTTT. It yields the protein CASSYDRRNQPQHF.

As for this clone: At one of its ends the junction is not consistent with the germline gene, which may arise from a read error. The genes are TRBV30 and TRBJ2-5; weak D call: TRBD1 (5 bases). Germline assignment: CDR1 GTSNPN and CDR2 SVGIG (reference sequence). This CDR3 contains 12 residues. The CDR3 region is CAWSPNRDSSNF. The CDR3 coding sequence is TGTGCCTGGAGCCCAAATAGAGACAGTTCGAACTTC.

The chain links TRBV28 to TRBJ1-2; possible D gene TRBD1, 5 bases. Germline CDR1 MDHEN, CDR2 SYDVKM. This CDR3 contains 17 residues. V was cut by 2 bases and J by 6 bases, with 22 bases left in between. The CDR3 loop reads CASSLRAGSYNADGYTF. Written as DNA, the CDR3 is TGTGCCAGCAGTTTAAGGGCAGGGAGCTACAATGCGGATGGCTACACCTTC.

The V gene is TRBV19, the J gene TRBJ2-3, with 9 nucleotides matching TRBD2. CDR3 length: 17 residues. Trimming cost V 2 bases and J 1 base; bases outside gene matches: 7. Germline lookup yields CDR1 LNHDA and CDR2 SQIVND (reference sequence). This chain's CDR3 is CASSIIGGGAGTDTQYF. DNA for the CDR3: TGTGCCAGTAGTATAATCGGCGGGGGGGCGGGCACAGATACGCAGTATTTT.

V gene TRBV19 combines with J gene TRBJ2-3, with D unclear. Trimming took off 6 bases at V and 1 base at J, with 11 bases between the two ends. The CDR3 has 14 amino acids. Germline CDR1 LNHDA, CDR2 SQIVND (reference sequence). The CDR3 loop is CASSNSRGTDTQYF. CDR3 nucleotide sequence: TGTGCCAGTAGCAATTCCCGCGGCACAGATACGCAGTATTTT. The variable domain in full, completed from reference TRBV19 and TRBJ2-3, reads DGGITQSPKYLFRKEGQNVTLSCEQNLNHDAMYWYRQDPGQGLRLIYYSQIVNDFQKGDIAEGYSVSREKKESFPLTVTSAQKNPTAFYLCASSNSRGTDTQYFGPGTRLTVL.

The chain links TRBV12-2 to TRBJ2-7; TRBD1 reflects the table's D call only, with no check against the DNA. TRBV12-2 is noted as a pseudogene. This CDR3 is built from 17 residues. CDR3 DNA sequence: TGTGCAAGTCGCTTATCGGTTAGGGACAGGGGGTTCTACGAGCAGTACTTC. Amino acid sequence: CASRLSVRDRGFYEQYF.

The chain uses TRBV29-1 and TRBJ2-7; D possibly matches TRBD1 or TRBD2 (7 bases each). The V and J ends lost 4 bases and 0 bases respectively, with 22 bases between them. The CDR3 sequence is 17 residues long. Germline-derived CDR1 and CDR2 are SQVTM and ANQGSEA. The CDR3 region has the DNA TGCAGCGTTGTAGCCGCCCAGGGGGGGATTAGCTCCTACGAGCAGTACTTC. This translates into CSVVAAQGGISSYEQYF.

The rearrangement joins TRBV6-5 to TRBJ2-7; 8 bases align to TRBD1. The germline V gene has CDR1 MNHEY and CDR2 SVGAGI. CDR3 length: 14 amino acids. The V segment lost 6 bases and the J segment 7 bases; nucleotides outside the gene matches: 11. The CDR3 sequence: CASRRQGPQVEQYF. CDR3 coding DNA: TGTGCCAGCAGAAGACAGGGGCCGCAGGTGGAGCAGTACTTC.

In its sample, this clone was seen once. The CDR3 loop reads CASSLTTGGSGNTIYF. The CDR3 DNA reads TGTGCCAGCAGTTTAACCACAGGCGGCTCTGGAAACACCATATATTTT. This chain links TRBV28 with TRBJ1-3; D may be TRBD1 (5 bases). V gave up 2 bases and J gave up 0 bases, with 11 bases separating them. Germline CDR1 is MDHEN and CDR2 is SYDVKM. There are 16 residues in the CDR3.